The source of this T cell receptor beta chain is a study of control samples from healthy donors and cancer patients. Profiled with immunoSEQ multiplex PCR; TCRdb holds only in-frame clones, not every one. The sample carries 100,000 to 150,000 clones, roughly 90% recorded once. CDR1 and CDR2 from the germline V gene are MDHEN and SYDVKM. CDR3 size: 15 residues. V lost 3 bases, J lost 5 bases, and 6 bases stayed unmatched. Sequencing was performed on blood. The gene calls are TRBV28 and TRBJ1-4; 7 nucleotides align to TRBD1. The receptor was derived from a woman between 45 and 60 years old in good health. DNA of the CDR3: TGTGCCAGCAGTTTGGAGGGACAGACAAATGAAAAACTGTTTTTT. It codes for CASSLEGQTNEKLFF.